This T cell receptor (beta chain) originates from a study of blood T cell repertoires in COVID-19. Source study methods: Reference gene primers were amplified, and this amplification served to estimate nucleated cell counts. Generated by immunoSEQ multiplex PCR, the TCRdb table keeps only in-frame clones and is missing some. V, J and clone size are those of that table, while D and trimming were read from the DNA. The table includes approximately 440,000 clones, 90% detected once. The ends were cut back, 3 bases at V and 2 bases at J, with 10 bases in the middle. Germline lookup yields CDR1 LNHDA and CDR2 SQIVND (reference sequence). CDR3 length equals 14 residues.

The sample comprised PBMCs or T cells enriched from blood (not recorded which). The clonotype comes from a man younger than 35 who had recovered from COVID-19. The J gene is TRBJ2-5, the V gene TRBV19; tentative D call: TRBD2 (6 bases). CDR3 nucleotides: TGTGCCAGTAGTATGTGGGGGGAACAAGAGACCCAGTACTTC. As protein: CASSMWGEQETQYF. The full variable domain, in which reference TRBV19 and TRBJ2-5 provide the parts outside the CDR3, is DGGITQSPKYLFRKEGQNVTLSCEQNLNHDAMYWYRQDPGQGLRLIYYSQIVNDFQKGDIAEGYSVSREKKESFPLTVTSAQKNPTAFYLCASSMWGEQETQYFGPGTRLLVL.